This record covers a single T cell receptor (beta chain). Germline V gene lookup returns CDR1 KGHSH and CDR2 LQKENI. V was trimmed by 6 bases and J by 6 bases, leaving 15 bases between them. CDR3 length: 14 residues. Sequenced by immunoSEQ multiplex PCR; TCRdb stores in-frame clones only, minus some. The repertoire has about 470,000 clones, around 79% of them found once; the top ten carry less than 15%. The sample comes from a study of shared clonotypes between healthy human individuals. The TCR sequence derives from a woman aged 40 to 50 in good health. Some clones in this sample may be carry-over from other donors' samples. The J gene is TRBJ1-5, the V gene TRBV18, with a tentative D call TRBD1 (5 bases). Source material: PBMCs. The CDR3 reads CASSHETGPQPQHF. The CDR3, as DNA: TGTGCCAGCTCGCATGAAACAGGCCCTCAGCCCCAGCATTTT.